The rows below give T cell receptor beta chains drawn from one sample of a study of shared clonotypes between healthy human individuals. Using immunoSEQ multiplex PCR, the repertoire was profiled, and TCRdb retains in-frame clones only, with some absent. The table has fewer than 600,000 clones, roughly three quarters seen once; the top ten hold around 12%. What was sequenced was PBMCs. The source of these receptors is a woman aged 40 to 50 in good health. Some clones in this sample may be carry-over from other donors' samples. Each CDR3 is given with its conserved first and last residue. D genes are given only for firm matches. The size of a clone is reported for some rows only, either as once, few or many, or as a class for expanded clones.

size	D	V	J	CDR3	DNA
.	.	TRBV9	TRBJ2-3	CASSDRTASDTQYF	TGTGCCAGCAGCGATCGGACAGCGAGCGATACGCAGTATTTT
.	TRBD1	TRBV19	TRBJ2-7	CASSPWTGAIYEQYF	TGTGCCAGTAGTCCTTGGACAGGGGCGATCTACGAGCAGTACTTC
.	.	TRBV19	TRBJ2-2	CASSPSLVTGELFF	TGTGCCAGCAGTCCCAGTCTGGTCACCGGGGAGCTGTTTTTT
few	.	TRBV27	TRBJ2-3	CASSFIAFTDTQYF	TGTGCCAGCAGTTTTATCGCGTTCACAGATACGCAGTATTTT
.	TRBD2	TRBV18	TRBJ2-7	CASSPPRGGAGAYEQYF	TGTGCCAGCTCACCACCGAGGGGAGGGGCCGGGGCCTACGAGCAGTACTTC
.	TRBD2	TRBV27	TRBJ2-7	CASRTSDNSYEQYF	TGTGCCAGCAGAACTAGCGACAACTCCTACGAGCAGTACTTC
.	TRBD2	TRBV5-1	TRBJ2-5	CASSSSTSGRETQYF	TGCGCCAGCAGCTCAAGTACTAGCGGGAGAGAGACCCAGTACTTC
.	.	TRBV5-1	TRBJ2-3	CASSLGQGSDTQYF	TGCGCCAGCAGCTTGGGGCAGGGTTCAGATACGCAGTATTTT
.	.	TRBV6-5	TRBJ2-1	CASSRLGEQFF	TGTGCCAGCAGCAGACTAGGTGAGCAGTTCTTC
.	.	TRBV5-1	TRBJ1-1	CASTPGPGEVDTEAFF	TGCGCCAGCACCCCCGGGCCGGGGGAGGTCGACACTGAAGCTTTCTTT
.	TRBD1	TRBV18	TRBJ2-7	CASSPTGQGGGEQYF	TGTGCCAGCTCACCCACGGGACAGGGGGGGGGCGAGCAGTACTTC
.	TRBD2	TRBV4-2	TRBJ2-1	CASSQAGTTNYNEQFF	TGTGCCAGCAGCCAAGCAGGGACTACGAATTACAATGAGCAGTTCTTC
.	TRBD1	TRBV5-1	TRBJ1-2	CASSAQGDANYGYTF	TGCGCCAGCAGCGCTCAGGGGGACGCAAACTATGGCTACACCTTC
once	.	TRBV5-1	TRBJ1-1	CASRRSENTEAFF	TGCGCCAGCAGGAGGAGTGAGAACACTGAAGCTTTCTTT
.	TRBD2	TRBV5-1	TRBJ2-5	CASSSTSGRGETQYF	TGCGCCAGCAGCTCGACTAGCGGGAGAGGAGAGACCCAGTACTTC
.	TRBD1	TRBV4-2	TRBJ1-2	CASSKKTGGENYGYTF	TGTGCCAGCAGCAAAAAGACAGGGGGTGAAAACTATGGCTACACCTTC
.	.	TRBV19	TRBJ2-1	CASSKLAYNEQFF	TGTGCCAGTAGTAAGCTTGCCTACAATGAGCAGTTCTTC
.	TRBD2	TRBV5-3	TRBJ2-1	CARSSYLVAGAGAGEGNEQFF	TGTGCCAGAAGCTCCTACCTAGTAGCGGGAGCTGGGGCAGGGGAGGGCAATGAGCAGTTCTTC
many	.	TRBV23-1	TRBJ2-7	CASSQSPYRTARKTYEQYF	TGCGCCAGCAGTCAATCTCCTTATCGAACAGCACGTAAAACCTACGAGCAGTACTTC
few	TRBD2	TRBV7-2	TRBJ2-1	CASSFSLAGTNEQFF	TGTGCCAGCAGCTTTTCACTAGCGGGAACGAATGAGCAGTTCTTC
few	TRBD2	TRBV19	TRBJ2-7	CASSRVAGGNYEQYF	TGTGCCAGTAGTCGGGTAGCGGGAGGGAACTACGAGCAGTACTTC
.	TRBD2	TRBV5-1	TRBJ2-1	CASSRRGLAGSGGQDEQFF	TGCGCCAGCAGCCGCCGGGGACTAGCGGGATCCGGCGGGCAGGATGAGCAGTTCTTC
.	TRBD2	TRBV5-1	TRBJ2-1	CASSPRFSGSSYNEQFF	TGCGCCAGCAGCCCCAGATTTAGCGGGAGCTCCTACAATGAGCAGTTCTTC
many	.	TRBV6-6	TRBJ1-1	CASSPGGAITEAFF	TGTGCCAGCAGCCCGGGAGGGGCGATCACTGAAGCTTTCTTT
few	TRBD1	TRBV15	TRBJ2-7	CATSSPGTGMDEQYF	TGTGCCACCAGCAGTCCCGGGACAGGGATGGACGAGCAGTACTTC
once	.	TRBV18	TRBJ2-7	CASSPPGWSSYEQYF	TGTGCCAGCTCACCACCCGGGTGGAGCTCCTACGAGCAGTACTTC
.	TRBD2	TRBV18	TRBJ2-7	CASSPREGSYEQYF	TGTGCCAGCTCCCCGCGGGAGGGCTCCTACGAGCAGTACTTC
.	.	TRBV11-2	TRBJ2-7	CASSFGGSVDEQYF	TGTGCCAGCAGCTTCGGGGGTTCTGTAGACGAGCAGTACTTC
once	.	TRBV11-3	TRBJ2-1	CASSSTGTPYNEQFF	TGTGCCAGCAGCTCCACCGGGACACCCTACAATGAGCAGTTCTTC
.	TRBD1	TRBV7-9	TRBJ1-2	CASSLGTGGSDGYTF	TGTGCCAGCAGCTTAGGGACAGGGGGCTCTGATGGCTACACCTTC
.	TRBD1	TRBV5-4	TRBJ2-5	CASSMDRGIETQYF	TGTGCCAGCAGCATGGACAGGGGGATCGAGACCCAGTACTTC
.	.	TRBV4-3	TRBJ2-7	CASSQDLSHYEQYF	TGCGCCAGCAGCCAAGATCTATCCCACTACGAGCAGTACTTC
.	.	TRBV5-1	TRBJ1-3	CASSLRPAAYSGNTIYF	TGCGCCAGCAGCTTGAGGCCAGCCGCTTACTCTGGAAACACCATATATTTT
once	.	TRBV9	TRBJ1-1	CASSVGEGKAFF	TGTGCCAGCAGCGTAGGAGAGGGGAAAGCTTTCTTT
.	.	TRBV4-3	TRBJ2-1	CASSQDWQNYNEQFF	TGCGCCAGCAGCCAAGATTGGCAGAACTACAATGAGCAGTTCTTC
.	.	TRBV9	TRBJ2-5	CASGPRGYQETQYF	TGTGCCAGCGGCCCAAGGGGTTACCAAGAGACCCAGTACTTC
.	.	TRBV27	TRBJ2-1	CASSLTGTYNEQFF	TGTGCCAGCAGTTTAACGGGTACCTACAATGAGCAGTTCTTC
many	TRBD2	TRBV6-1	TRBJ2-1	CASSEAGLEPYNEQFF	TGTGCCAGCAGTGAGGCGGGACTAGAACCCTACAATGAGCAGTTCTTC
.	TRBD2	TRBV25-1	TRBJ2-7	CASRISGRANEQYF	TGTGCCAGCAGGATTAGCGGGAGGGCGAACGAGCAGTACTTC
few	.	TRBV7-8	TRBJ1-1	CASSQRRFLANTEAFF	TGTGCCAGCAGCCAGAGACGGTTTTTGGCGAACACTGAAGCTTTCTTT
.	TRBD2	TRBV28	TRBJ2-3	CASHSGRRDTQYF	TGTGCCAGCCACAGCGGGAGGAGGGATACGCAGTATTTT
.	TRBD2	TRBV19	TRBJ2-1	CASSQVAGVNEQFF	TGTGCCAGTAGTCAGGTAGCGGGGGTTAATGAGCAGTTCTTC
.	.	TRBV19	TRBJ2-1	CATTLRASYNEQFF	TGTGCCACAACCCTCCGGGCTTCCTACAATGAGCAGTTCTTC
once	.	TRBV2	TRBJ2-1	CASTSPRLAAEQFF	TGTGCCAGCACCTCCCCCAGGCTAGCTGCCGAGCAGTTCTTC
.	.	TRBV7-8	TRBJ2-3	CASSLSGGADTQYF	TGTGCCAGCAGCTTATCGGGGGGCGCAGATACGCAGTATTTT
.	TRBD2	TRBV7-2	TRBJ2-7	CASSSGLAGGEQYF	TGTGCCAGCAGCTCGGGACTAGCGGGAGGGGAGCAGTACTTC
few	.	TRBV18	TRBJ1-5	CASSILGDQPQHF	TGTGCCAGCTCAATTCTCGGGGATCAGCCCCAGCATTTT
.	.	TRBV29-1	TRBJ2-3	CSAKGLSGVPDTQYF	TGCAGCGCCAAAGGGCTATCGGGAGTTCCAGATACGCAGTATTTT
.	TRBD2	TRBV2	TRBJ2-7	CAVVGPSGRGYEQYF	TGTGCCGTTGTGGGCCCTAGCGGGAGAGGGTACGAGCAGTACTTC
.	TRBD1	TRBV5-1	TRBJ2-7	CASSERTGSSYEQYF	TGCGCCAGCAGCGAACGGACAGGGAGTTCCTACGAGCAGTACTTC
.	TRBD2	TRBV7-2	TRBJ2-7	CASSLGTRREQYF	TGTGCCAGCAGCTTAGGGACTAGGCGCGAGCAGTACTTC
once	.	TRBV15	TRBJ2-6	CATGGTLNSGANVLTF	TGTGCCACTGGCGGGACACTTAACTCTGGGGCCAACGTCCTGACTTTC
.	.	TRBV6-4	TRBJ1-1	CASSEDLNTEAFF	TGTGCCAGCAGTGAGGATTTGAACACTGAAGCTTTCTTT
.	TRBD2	TRBV7-9	TRBJ2-7	CASSLAFLGTTPYEQYF	TGTGCCAGCAGCCTAGCTTTTTTGGGGACTACCCCCTACGAGCAGTACTTC
.	TRBD2	TRBV4-2	TRBJ2-7	CASSPTRSREAYEQYF	TGTGCCAGCAGCCCCACCAGGAGTCGGGAGGCCTACGAGCAGTACTTC
many	TRBD1	TRBV6-1	TRBJ1-6	CASLTRQGPSLHF	TGTGCCAGCCTAACCCGACAGGGCCCATCCCTCCACTTT
many	.	TRBV7-9	TRBJ1-1	CASSFVGAGTEAFF	TGTGCCAGCAGCTTCGTGGGCGCGGGCACTGAAGCTTTCTTT
many	TRBD2	TRBV27	TRBJ2-7	CASSSPGGGRRYEQYF	TGTGCCAGCAGTTCCCCTGGGGGCGGGAGGCGCTACGAGCAGTACTTC
once	TRBD1	TRBV6-5	TRBJ1-1	CASSTPQGPNTEAFF	TGTGCCAGCAGTACACCACAGGGGCCGAACACTGAAGCTTTCTTT